Presented here are 6 T cell receptor beta chains from one specimen sequenced in a study of blood T cells in healthy people across ages. Next came a second PCR, run for roughly 6 to 11 cycles, which used a sample-barcoded 5' primer along with a J-beta primer mix. TCRdb reprocessed the 5' RACE reads via MiXCR and lists one record per CDR3 protein. The sample lists some 1,800,000 distinct CDR3 sequences, roughly 43% occurring once. The sample comprised blood. These receptors were obtained from a human donor in good health.

There are a few counts of this clonotype. The chain couples TRBV7-9 to TRBJ2-7; no reliable D call. Trimming left V 4 bases short and J 6 bases short, with 13 bases between. The V gene's germline CDR1 is SEHNR and CDR2 FQNEAQ (reference sequence). The CDR3 runs to 13 residues. In nucleotides, the CDR3 is TGTGCCAGCAGCTCCTTTCTTCGTCTCGAGCAGTACTTC. It is translated as CASSSFLRLEQYF.

This clonotype has just a few counts. The chain combines TRBV12-3 or TRBV12-4 with TRBJ2-7; weak D call: TRBD2 (6 bases). Trimming shortened V by 8 bases and J by 1 base, and 12 bases separated the two germline ends. The CDR3 has 13 amino acids. CDR3 region: CASRSGGSYEQYF. CDR3 bases: TGTGCCAGCCGATCCGGGGGATCCTACGAGCAGTACTTC.

The genes are TRBV20-1 and TRBJ1-2; maybe TRBD1 (6 bases). The CDR3 is 13 residues long. V was clipped by 7 bases and J by 4 bases, with 16 bases between them. Per germline, CDR1 DFQATT and CDR2 SNEGSKA (reference sequence). CDR3 nucleotide sequence: TGCAGTGTAAACAATGGGGACATCTATGGCTACACCTTC. It codes for CSVNNGDIYGYTF.

V gene TRBV6-5 combines with J gene TRBJ2-6, with a tentative D call TRBD2 (5 bases). This CDR3 comprises 19 residues. V was pared by 0 bases and J by 0 bases, with 15 bases between. The germline gives CDR1 MNHEY, CDR2 SVGAGI. Here the CDR3 DNA reads TGTGCCAGCAGTTACTCCGCGGGTGCGACTTTCTCTGGGGCCAACGTCCTGACTTTC. Protein product: CASSYSAGATFSGANVLTF.

The rearrangement links TRBV12-3 or TRBV12-4 to TRBJ1-2; D may be TRBD1 (5 bases). V lost 6 bases and J lost 7, with 12 bases in between. The CDR3 loop spans 12 amino acids. The CDR3 DNA follows: TGTGCCAGCAGCCTCTTCGGGGGTGGCTACACCTTC. Translating gives CASSLFGGGYTF.

This chain links TRBV7-6 with TRBJ2-4, with a possible D match to TRBD2 (5 bases). The J call may be faulty, since TRBJ2-7 better matches the DNA end. Germline CDR1 reads SGHVS; CDR2 reads FNYEAQ. The CDR3 extends over 13 amino acids. DNA for the CDR3: TGTGCCAGCAGCCTTAGGACTCGGAACGAGCAGTACTTC. It specifies CASSLRTRNEQYF.